Below, 22 T cell receptor beta chains from the same sample are listed, as sequenced in a study of identical twins. Each CDR3 protein gets one entry after TCRdb re-called the 5' RACE reads with MiXCR. Of 500,000 to 650,000 distinct CDR3 sequences detected, 20% to 25% appear once; the ten largest clones hold roughly 0.5%. Separately, the same data were catalogued under a study of yellow fever vaccine responses in identical twins.

Source material: CD4+ T cells sorted from blood. These receptors originate from a woman under 30 in good health.

The chain links TRBV12-3 or TRBV12-4 to TRBJ1-1; D perhaps matches TRBD1 (5 bases). The CDR3 length is 13 residues. Trimming cost V 7 bases and J 5 bases, with 14 bases left between them. The CDR3 DNA reads TGTGCCAGCACCAAGACTGGGGGGACTGAAGCTTTCTTT. It encodes CASTKTGGTEAFF.

This clonotype came up a few times. This rearrangement joins TRBV20-1 to TRBJ2-3; 9 bases are a match to TRBD1. This CDR3 has 13 amino acids. V trimming: 7 bases; J trimming: 2 bases; junction bases outside the gene matches: 4. CDR1 is DFQATT and CDR2 is SNEGSKA in the germline V gene (reference sequence). The CDR3 region has the DNA TGCAGTGGGACAGGGGCAATCACAGATACGCAGTATTTT. This translates into CSGTGAITDTQYF.

J is TRBJ2-7 and V is TRBV12-3 or TRBV12-4; 7 nucleotides agree with TRBD1. The J segment lost 2 bases and the V segment lost 6 bases, leaving 4 bases of the junction unmatched. The CDR3 contains 13 residues. Here the CDR3 reads CASRGQTTYEQYF. CDR3 nucleotides: TGTGCCAGCAGGGGACAGACCACCTACGAGCAGTACTTC.

This clonotype was seen a few times. The chain has TRBV20-1 and TRBJ2-2; D unresolved. CDR3 length: 14 amino acids. V was shortened by 0 bases and J by 4 bases, with 9 bases between the two germline ends. Germline-derived CDR1 and CDR2 are DFQATT and SNEGSKA (reference sequence). The CDR3 loop reads CSARDATATGELFF. The CDR3 DNA sequence: TGCAGTGCTAGAGACGCGACTGCCACCGGGGAGCTGTTTTTT.

V and J are TRBV6-1 and TRBJ2-3; D not resolved. With 10 bases removed from V and 5 bases from J, the gap between germline ends came to 19 bases. Germline values: CDR1 MNHNS, CDR2 SASEGT. The CDR3 is 14 residues long. This chain's CDR3 is CATKRVPLRDTQYF. The DNA for the CDR3 is TGTGCCACCAAAAGGGTCCCCTTGAGAGATACGCAGTATTTT.

The CDR3 sequence: CSVEERPGMEQFF. The CDR3 DNA reads TGCAGCGTTGAAGAACGGCCAGGGATGGAGCAGTTCTTC. The chain joins TRBV29-1 to TRBJ2-1; a possible D gene is TRBD1 (5 bases). This CDR3 region has 13 residues. V gave up 0 bases and J gave up 10 bases, with 13 bases separating them. The germline CDR1 and CDR2 sequences are SQVTM and ANQGSEA.

The CDR3 loop is CASSIVGTSGKNEQFF. As DNA, the CDR3 is TGTGCCAGTAGTATAGTTGGGACTAGCGGGAAGAATGAGCAGTTCTTC. The chain joins TRBV19 to TRBJ2-1; 13 bases are shared with TRBD2. The CDR3 loop spans 16 amino acids. V was clipped by 1 base and J by 7 bases; unmatched bases: 4. Germline V gene sequence: CDR1 LNHDA, CDR2 SQIVND (reference sequence).

This clonotype was found a few times. The genes are TRBV21-1 and TRBJ2-1; the D call in the table, TRBD2, was not verified against the DNA. TRBV21-1 is an annotated pseudogene. The CDR3 is made up of 13 amino acids. CDR3 sequence: CASKEVNLWEQFF. Here the CDR3 DNA reads TGTGCCAGCAAGGAGGTAAACCTCTGGGAGCAGTTCTTC.

This clonotype was observed a few times. The gene calls are TRBV5-1 and TRBJ2-1, with D possibly called TRBD1 or TRBD2 (5 bases each). Germline V gene lookup returns CDR1 SGHRS and CDR2 YFSETQ. The CDR3 is made up of 16 amino acids. Trimming removed 0 bases at V and 5 bases at J, with 15 bases between. The CDR3 is CASSLAAWDADNEQFF. CDR3 in DNA: TGCGCCAGCAGCTTGGCTGCTTGGGACGCTGACAATGAGCAGTTCTTC.

The J gene is TRBJ2-1, the V gene TRBV4-1; possible D gene TRBD1, 5 bases. Germline-derived CDR1 and CDR2 are MGHRA and YSYEKL. V lost 1 base and J 3 bases, leaving 13 bases between the germline ends. The CDR3 consists of 16 residues. The CDR3 loop is CASSQGAGSGYNEQFF. The CDR3 region has the DNA TGCGCCAGCAGCCAAGGAGCAGGGTCGGGCTACAATGAGCAGTTCTTC.

The rearrangement joins TRBV28 to TRBJ2-3, with TRBD2 matching over 8 bases. The CDR3 contains 17 residues. The V gene end was trimmed by 5 bases and the J gene end by 0 bases; junction bases not matched to a gene: 10. The germline V gene encodes CDR1 MDHEN and CDR2 SYDVKM. The CDR3 DNA follows: TGTGCCAGCAGTGCCCCCGGGACTAGGGGTAGCACAGATACGCAGTATTTT. Residues: CASSAPGTRGSTDTQYF. Supplemented by reference TRBV28 and TRBJ2-3, the full variable domain reads DVKVTQSSRYLVKRTGEKVFLECVQDMDHENMFWYRQDPGLGLRLIYFSYDVKMKEKGDIPEGYSVSREKKERFSLILESASTNQTSMYLCASSAPGTRGSTDTQYFGPGTRLTVL.

This chain connects TRBV12-3 or TRBV12-4 to TRBJ2-7, with 13 bases identical to TRBD2. This CDR3 is built from 19 residues. V gave up 4 bases and J gave up 1 base; unmatched junction bases: 13. The chain's CDR3 is CASSSRLAGGPPWSYEQYF. The DNA of the CDR3 is TGTGCCAGCAGTTCGCGACTAGCGGGAGGCCCACCATGGTCCTACGAGCAGTACTTC.

The chain uses TRBV7-9 and TRBJ2-5; possibly TRBD2 for D (5 bases). The germline V gene encodes CDR1 SEHNR and CDR2 FQNEAQ (reference sequence). The CDR3 length is 14 residues. Trimming shortened V by 0 bases and J by 5 bases, and 10 bases separated the two germline ends. CDR3 sequence reads: CASSLAGAVETQYF. Written as DNA, the CDR3 is TGTGCCAGCAGCTTAGCGGGAGCTGTTGAGACCCAGTACTTC.

The chain joins TRBV2 to TRBJ2-2, with no clear D. CDR1 and CDR2 from the germline V gene are SNHLY and FYNNEI. The CDR3 runs to 16 residues. Trimming pared 3 bases from V and 0 bases from J, leaving 11 bases between. CDR3 amino acids: CASSEVGSTNTGELFF. For the CDR3, the DNA is TGTGCCAGCAGTGAGGTTGGGTCAACGAACACCGGGGAGCTGTTTTTT.

Only a few counts were recorded for this clonotype. The V gene is TRBV11-2, the J gene TRBJ2-1; the match to TRBD2 covers 11 bases. This CDR3 comprises 19 residues. V trimming: 5 bases; J trimming: 8 bases; junction bases outside the gene matches: 20. Germline loops: CDR1 SGHAT, CDR2 FQNNGV. CDR3 nucleotide sequence: TGTGCCAGCAGCCCACGACTAGCGGGACGTGGGGCGCCTCTCTATGAGCAGTTCTTC. Its translation is CASSPRLAGRGAPLYEQFF.

This clonotype was seen more than once but under ten times. V is TRBV11-2 and J is TRBJ2-4, with 7 bases matching TRBD2. V shed 5 bases, J shed 4 bases, and the junction held 20 bases outside the gene matches. Germline assignment: CDR1 SGHAT and CDR2 FQNNGV. CDR3 size: 19 residues. As DNA, the CDR3 is TGTGCCAGCAGCCTTCTCCTCCTTGTTGGGACTACCAAAAAAAACATTCAGTACTTC. Translated: CASSLLLLVGTTKKNIQYF.

The chain combines TRBV4-2 with TRBJ2-5; TRBD2 aligns across 11 bases. Losses at the gene ends were 0 bases for V and 4 bases for J; bases not matched to a gene: 4. Germline CDR1 LGHNA, CDR2 YNFKEQ. This CDR3 spans 16 amino acids. Written as DNA, the CDR3 is TGTGCCAGCAGCCAAGAACTAGCGGGAGCTCCAGAGACCCAGTACTTC. Translation gives CASSQELAGAPETQYF.

This clonotype was detected ten times or more. The V gene is TRBV24-1, the J gene TRBJ2-1; 12 bases agree with TRBD1. V was clipped by 7 bases and J by 0 bases; unmatched bases: 12. The CDR3 spans 19 residues. Germline CDR1 and CDR2: KGHDR and SFDVKD. The CDR3 bases are TGTGCCACCAGCCGACGGGGGGGACAGGGGGCCTACTCCTACAATGAGCAGTTCTTC. Amino acid sequence: CATSRRGGQGAYSYNEQFF.

This rearrangement joins TRBV6-5 to TRBJ2-1; D is uncertain. Per the germline V gene, CDR1 is MNHEY and CDR2 is SVGAGI. The CDR3 runs to 17 residues. V dropped 0 bases and J dropped 2 bases, with 14 bases sitting between them. The CDR3 loop reads CASSYSVGIAPYNEQFF. DNA of the CDR3: TGTGCCAGCAGTTACTCCGTCGGCATCGCCCCCTACAATGAGCAGTTCTTC.

The gene calls are TRBV5-1 and TRBJ2-5; 11 bases are a match to TRBD2. The CDR3 consists of 17 residues. Germline V lookup: CDR1 SGHRS, CDR2 YFSETQ. J gave up 1 base and V 6 bases, and 11 bases lay outside the gene matches. Written as DNA, the CDR3 is TGCGCCAGCAAGTCACTAGCGGGAGTAGGTGGCCAAGAGACCCAGTACTTC. Translated, it gives CASKSLAGVGGQETQYF.

CDR3 residues: CATSSGLAGGYEQFF. CDR3 sequence (DNA): TGTGCCACCAGCAGCGGACTAGCGGGGGGGTATGAGCAGTTCTTC. This sequence joins TRBV15 and TRBJ2-1; 15 positions agree with TRBD2. Germline V gene lookup returns CDR1 LNHNV and CDR2 YYDKDF (reference sequence). This CDR3 comprises 15 residues. V lost 3 bases to trimming and J lost 8 bases; unmatched junction nucleotides: 2.

This clonotype was detected a few times. V usage is TRBV18 and J usage is TRBJ2-2, with D perhaps TRBD1 (5 bases). Trimming took 2 bases from V and 3 from J, leaving 10 bases between them. The CDR3 spans 15 residues. CDR1 and CDR2 from the germline V gene are KGHSH and LQKENI. The CDR3 sequence: CASSPDQGYTGELFF. CDR3 in DNA: TGTGCCAGCTCACCAGACCAGGGTTACACCGGGGAGCTGTTTTTT.